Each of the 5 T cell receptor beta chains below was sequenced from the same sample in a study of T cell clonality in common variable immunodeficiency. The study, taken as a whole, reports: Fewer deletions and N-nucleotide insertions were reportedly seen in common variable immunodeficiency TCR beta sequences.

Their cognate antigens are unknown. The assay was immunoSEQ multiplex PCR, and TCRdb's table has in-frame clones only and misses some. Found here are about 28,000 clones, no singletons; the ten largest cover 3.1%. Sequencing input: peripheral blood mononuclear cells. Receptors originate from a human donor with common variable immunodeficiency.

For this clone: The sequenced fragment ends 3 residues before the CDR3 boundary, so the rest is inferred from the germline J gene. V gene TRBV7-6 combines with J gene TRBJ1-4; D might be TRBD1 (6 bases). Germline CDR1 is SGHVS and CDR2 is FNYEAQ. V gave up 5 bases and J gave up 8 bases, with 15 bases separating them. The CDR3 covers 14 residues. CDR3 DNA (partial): TGTGCCAGCAGCCCCGCGGGGGGCGAGGAAAAA. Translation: CASSPAGGEEK. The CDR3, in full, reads CASSPAGGEEKLFF.

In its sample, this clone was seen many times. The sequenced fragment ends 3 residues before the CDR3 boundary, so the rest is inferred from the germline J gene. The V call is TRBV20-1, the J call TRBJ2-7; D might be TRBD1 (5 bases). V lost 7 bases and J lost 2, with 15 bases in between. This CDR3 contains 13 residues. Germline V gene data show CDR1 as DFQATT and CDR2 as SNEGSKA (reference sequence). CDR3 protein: CSVGVGRAYEQYF. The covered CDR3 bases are TGCAGTGTCGGAGTCGGCAGGGCCTACGAG.

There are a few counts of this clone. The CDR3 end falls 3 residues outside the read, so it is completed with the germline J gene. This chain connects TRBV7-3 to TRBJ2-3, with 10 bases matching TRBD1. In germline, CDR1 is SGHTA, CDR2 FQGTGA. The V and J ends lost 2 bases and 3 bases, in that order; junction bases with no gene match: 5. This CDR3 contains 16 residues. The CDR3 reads CASSLGTGAGTDTQYF. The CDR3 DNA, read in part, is TGTGCCAGCAGCTTAGGGACAGGGGCGGGAACAGATACG.

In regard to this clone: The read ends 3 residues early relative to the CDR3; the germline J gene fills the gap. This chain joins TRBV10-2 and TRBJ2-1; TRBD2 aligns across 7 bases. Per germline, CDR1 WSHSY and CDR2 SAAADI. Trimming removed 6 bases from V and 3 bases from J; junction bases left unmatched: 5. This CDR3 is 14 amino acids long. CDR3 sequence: CASRPGLHYNEQFF. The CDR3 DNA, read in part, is TGCGCCAGCAGGCCGGGACTACACTACAATGAG.

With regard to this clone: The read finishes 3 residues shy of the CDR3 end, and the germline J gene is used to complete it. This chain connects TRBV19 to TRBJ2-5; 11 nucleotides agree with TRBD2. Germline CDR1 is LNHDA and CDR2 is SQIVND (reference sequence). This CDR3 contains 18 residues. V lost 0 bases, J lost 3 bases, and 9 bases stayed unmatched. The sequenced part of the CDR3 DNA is TGTGCCAGTAGTATAGAAGGGTTGACTAGCGGGGTAAAAGAGACC. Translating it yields CASSIEGLTSGVKET. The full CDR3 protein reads CASSIEGLTSGVKETQYF. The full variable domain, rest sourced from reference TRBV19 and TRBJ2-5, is DGGITQSPKYLFRKEGQNVTLSCEQNLNHDAMYWYRQDPGQGLRLIYYSQIVNDFQKGDIAEGYSVSREKKESFPLTVTSAQKNPTAFYLCASSIEGLTSGVKETQYFGPGTRLLVL.